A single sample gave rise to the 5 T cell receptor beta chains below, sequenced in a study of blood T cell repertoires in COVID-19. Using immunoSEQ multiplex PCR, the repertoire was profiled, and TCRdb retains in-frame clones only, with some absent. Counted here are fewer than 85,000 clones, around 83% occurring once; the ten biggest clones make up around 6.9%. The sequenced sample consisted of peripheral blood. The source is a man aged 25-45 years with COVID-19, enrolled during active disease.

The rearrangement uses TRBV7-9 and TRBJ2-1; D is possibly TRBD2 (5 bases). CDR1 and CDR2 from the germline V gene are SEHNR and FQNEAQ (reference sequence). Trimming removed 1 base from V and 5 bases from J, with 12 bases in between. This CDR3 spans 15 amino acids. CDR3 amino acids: CASSLGSGYNNEQFF. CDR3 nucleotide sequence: TGTGCCAGCAGCTTAGGGAGCGGATACAACAATGAGCAGTTCTTC.

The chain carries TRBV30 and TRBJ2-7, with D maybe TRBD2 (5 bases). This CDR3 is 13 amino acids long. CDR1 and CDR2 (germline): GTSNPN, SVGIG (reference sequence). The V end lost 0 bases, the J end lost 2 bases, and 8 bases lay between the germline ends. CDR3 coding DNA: TGTGCCTGGAGTGTACACGGGACCTACGAGCAGTACTTC. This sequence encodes CAWSVHGTYEQYF.

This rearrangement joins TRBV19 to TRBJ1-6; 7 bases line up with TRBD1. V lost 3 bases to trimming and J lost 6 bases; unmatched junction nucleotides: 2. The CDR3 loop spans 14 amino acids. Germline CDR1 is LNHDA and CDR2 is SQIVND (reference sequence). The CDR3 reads CASSMTGINSPLHF. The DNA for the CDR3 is TGTGCCAGTAGTATGACAGGGATTAATTCACCCCTCCACTTT.

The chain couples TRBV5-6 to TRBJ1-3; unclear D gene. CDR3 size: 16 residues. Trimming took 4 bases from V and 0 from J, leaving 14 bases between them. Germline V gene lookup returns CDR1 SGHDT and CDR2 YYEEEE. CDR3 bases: TGTGCCAGCAGCGGCGGGTTAGGGCCCTCTGGAAACACCATATATTTT. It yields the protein CASSGGLGPSGNTIYF.

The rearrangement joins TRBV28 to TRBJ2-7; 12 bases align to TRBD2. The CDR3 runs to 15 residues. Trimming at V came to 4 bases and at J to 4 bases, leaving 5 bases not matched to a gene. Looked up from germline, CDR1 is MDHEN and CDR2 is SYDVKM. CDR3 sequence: CASSSRLAGVYEQYF. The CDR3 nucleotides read TGTGCCAGCAGTTCCAGACTAGCGGGAGTATACGAGCAGTACTTC.